A selection of T cell receptor beta chains follows, all from one sample in a study of Graves' ophthalmopathy and Graves' hyperthyroidism. Using its own MiXCR run on the multiplex PCR reads, TCRdb lists one record per CDR3 protein. The sample shows over a million distinct CDR3 sequences, 35% to 40% of them seen only once. Source material: peripheral blood or thyroid tissue (not recorded which). These receptors originate from an adult man with Graves' hyperthyroidism. Both conserved end residues are part of each CDR3. A D gene is named only where the DNA matches it firmly. Clone size is given for some rows only: seen once, a few or many times, or a class if the clone is expanded.

TRBJ1-1,13,NA,TRBV5-1,many,CASRGSGDTEAFF,TGCGCCAGCAGGGGGTCAGGGGACACTGAAGCTTTCTTT
TRBJ1-2,15,NA,TRBV12-3/TRBV12-4,many,CASQMGAETNYGYTF,TGTGCCAGCCAAATGGGGGCAGAAACTAACTATGGCTACACCTTC
TRBJ2-7,15,NA,TRBV20-1,many,CSASGFGGGTYEQYF,TGCAGTGCTAGTGGGTTTGGCGGAGGGACCTACGAGCAGTACTTC
TRBJ1-1,12,NA,TRBV7-9,many,CASSLHSYEAFF,TGTGCCAGCAGCTTACATTCATATGAAGCTTTCTTT
TRBJ2-6,18,NA,TRBV7-3,NA,CASSPGRTVTSGANVLTF,TGTGCCAGCAGCCCTGGGAGGACAGTAACGTCTGGGGCCAACGTCCTGACTTTC
TRBJ2-7,15,NA,TRBV7-2,NA,CASSFSQGGLYEQYF,TGTGCCAGCAGCTTCTCACAGGGGGGGTTGTACGAGCAGTACTTC
TRBJ2-2,13,NA,TRBV30,NA,CAWRQGIGGELFF,TGTGCCTGGAGACAGGGAATAGGCGGGGAGCTGTTTTTT
TRBJ1-2,13,NA,TRBV7-3,many,CASSQMRGSGYTF,TGTGCCAGCAGCCAAATGAGGGGTTCTGGCTACACCTTC
TRBJ1-5,15,TRBD1,TRBV7-9,NA,CASSKEGGGNQPQHF,TGTGCCAGCAGCAAGGAAGGGGGCGGCAATCAGCCCCAGCATTTT
TRBJ1-5,15,TRBD1,TRBV15,NA,CATSQDRTYEQPQHF,TGTGCCACCAGCCAGGACAGGACCTACGAGCAGCCCCAGCATTTT
TRBJ2-7,13,TRBD2,TRBV10-2,NA,CAIGTSGDDEQYF,TGCGCCATCGGGACTAGCGGGGACGACGAGCAGTACTTC
TRBJ1-1,15,NA,TRBV20-1,many,CSAREVTAPNTEAFF,TGCAGTGCTAGAGAAGTAACAGCGCCGAACACTGAAGCTTTCTTT
TRBJ2-2,14,NA,TRBV9,NA,CASSQGPHTGELFF,TGTGCCAGCAGTCAGGGTCCTCACACCGGGGAGCTGTTTTTT
TRBJ1-1,15,TRBD1,TRBV7-9,NA,CAGSKRTGKNTEAFF,TGTGCCGGCAGCAAAAGGACAGGGAAGAACACTGAAGCTTTCTTT
TRBJ1-5,16,NA,TRBV6-2/TRBV6-3,few,CASTLGGGNSNQPQHF,TGTGCCAGCACCCTCGGGGGGGGGAATAGCAATCAGCCCCAGCATTTT
TRBJ2-7,13,TRBD2,TRBV29-1,NA,CGVAGTSGCEQYF,TGCGGCGTCGCCGGGACTAGCGGTTGCGAGCAGTACTTC
TRBJ1-5,17,NA,TRBV7-9,NA,CASSPPGSAGSNQPQHF,TGTGCCAGCAGTCCCCCGGGGTCGGCAGGGAGCAATCAGCCCCAGCATTTT
TRBJ1-4,15,NA,TRBV19,many,CASSPRAPGNEKLFF,TGTGCCAGTAGCCCTAGGGCTCCGGGGAATGAAAAACTGTTTTTT
TRBJ2-6,21,TRBD1,TRBV7-2,NA,CASSSPYTGTGHSSGANVLTF,TGTGCCAGCAGCTCGCCTTATACCGGGACAGGTCACAGCTCTGGGGCCAACGTCCTGACTTTC
TRBJ2-5,14,NA,TRBV12-3/TRBV12-4,NA,CASSLPPHKETQYF,TGTGCCAGCAGTTTACCCCCACATAAAGAGACCCAGTACTTC
TRBJ1-5,15,NA,TRBV7-9,once,CASSVEGGNNQPQHF,TGTGCCAGCAGCGTAGAGGGGGGCAACAATCAGCCCCAGCATTTT
TRBJ1-4,14,TRBD1,TRBV7-9,NA,CASRRTGDGEKLFF,TGTGCCAGCAGGAGGACAGGGGATGGTGAAAAACTGTTTTTT